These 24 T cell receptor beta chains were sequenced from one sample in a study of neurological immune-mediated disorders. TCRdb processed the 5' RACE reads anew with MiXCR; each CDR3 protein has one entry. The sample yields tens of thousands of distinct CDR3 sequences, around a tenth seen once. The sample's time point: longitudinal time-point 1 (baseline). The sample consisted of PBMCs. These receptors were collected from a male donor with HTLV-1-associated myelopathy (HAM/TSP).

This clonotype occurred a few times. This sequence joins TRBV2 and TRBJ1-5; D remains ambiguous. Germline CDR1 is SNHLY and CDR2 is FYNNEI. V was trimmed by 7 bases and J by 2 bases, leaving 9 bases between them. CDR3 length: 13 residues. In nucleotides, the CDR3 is TGTGCCAGCACGGTGACTGGCAATCAGCCCCAGCATTTT. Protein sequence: CASTVTGNQPQHF.

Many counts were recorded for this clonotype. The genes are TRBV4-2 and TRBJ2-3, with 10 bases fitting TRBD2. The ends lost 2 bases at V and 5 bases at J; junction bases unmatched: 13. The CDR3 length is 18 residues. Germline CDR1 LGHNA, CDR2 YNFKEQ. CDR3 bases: TGTGCCAGCAGCCAATTCCCGCTAAGCGGGGGGGCCCGAGATACGCAGTATTTT. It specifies CASSQFPLSGGARDTQYF.

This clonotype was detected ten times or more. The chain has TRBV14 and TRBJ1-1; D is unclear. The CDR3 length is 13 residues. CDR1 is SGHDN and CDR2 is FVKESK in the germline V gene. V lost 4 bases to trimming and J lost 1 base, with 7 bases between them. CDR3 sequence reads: CASSRSANTEAFF. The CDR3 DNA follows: TGTGCCAGCAGCCGCTCAGCGAACACTGAAGCTTTCTTT.

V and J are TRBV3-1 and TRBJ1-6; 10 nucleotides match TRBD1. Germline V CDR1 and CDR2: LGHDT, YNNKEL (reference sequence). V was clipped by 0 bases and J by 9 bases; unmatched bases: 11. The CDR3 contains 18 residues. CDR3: CASSQEGLMGQGSSPLHF. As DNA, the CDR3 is TGTGCCAGCAGCCAAGAGGGGCTTATGGGACAGGGGTCTTCACCCCTCCACTTT. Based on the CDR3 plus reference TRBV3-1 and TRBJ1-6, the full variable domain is DTAVSQTPKYLVTQMGNDKSIKCEQNLGHDTMYWYKQDSKKFLKIMFSYNNKELIINETVPNRFSPKSPDKAHLNLHINSLELGDSAVYFCASSQEGLMGQGSSPLHFGNGTRLTVT.

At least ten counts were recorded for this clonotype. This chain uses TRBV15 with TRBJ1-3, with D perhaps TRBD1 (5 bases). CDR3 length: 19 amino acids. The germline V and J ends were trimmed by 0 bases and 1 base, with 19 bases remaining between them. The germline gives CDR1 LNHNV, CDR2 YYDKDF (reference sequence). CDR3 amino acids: CATSRDKAQGPLSGNTIYF. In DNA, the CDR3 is TGTGCCACCAGCAGAGATAAGGCCCAGGGCCCCCTTTCTGGAAACACCATATATTTT.

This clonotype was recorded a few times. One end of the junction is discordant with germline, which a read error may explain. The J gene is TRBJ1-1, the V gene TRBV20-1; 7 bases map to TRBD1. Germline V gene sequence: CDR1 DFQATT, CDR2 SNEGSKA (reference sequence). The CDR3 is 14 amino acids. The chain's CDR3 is CSALQGSWNAEAFF. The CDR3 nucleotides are TGCAGTGCCCTACAGGGGTCTTGGAACGCTGAAGCTTTCTTT.

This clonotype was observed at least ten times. The CDR3 is CASSLTFQGYNEQFF. CDR3 DNA sequence: TGTGCCAGCAGTTTAACCTTCCAGGGGTACAATGAGCAGTTCTTC. The V gene is TRBV27, the J gene TRBJ2-1; D perhaps matches TRBD1 (6 bases). Germline CDR1 is MNHEY and CDR2 is SMNVEV (reference sequence). The CDR3 runs to 15 residues. V lost 2 bases and J 4 bases, leaving 12 bases between the germline ends.

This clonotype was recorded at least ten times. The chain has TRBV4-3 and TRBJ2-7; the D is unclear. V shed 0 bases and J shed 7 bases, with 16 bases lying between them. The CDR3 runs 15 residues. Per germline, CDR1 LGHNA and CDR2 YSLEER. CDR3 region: CASSQDPRVPGEQYF. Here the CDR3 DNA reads TGCGCCAGCAGCCAAGACCCCCGGGTCCCCGGGGAGCAGTACTTC.

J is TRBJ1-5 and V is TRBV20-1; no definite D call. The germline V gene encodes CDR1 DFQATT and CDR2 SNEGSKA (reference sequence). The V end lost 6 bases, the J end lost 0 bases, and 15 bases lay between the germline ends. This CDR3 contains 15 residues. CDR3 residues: CSASGRGNSNQPQHF. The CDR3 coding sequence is TGCAGTGCAAGCGGCCGGGGTAATAGCAATCAGCCCCAGCATTTT.

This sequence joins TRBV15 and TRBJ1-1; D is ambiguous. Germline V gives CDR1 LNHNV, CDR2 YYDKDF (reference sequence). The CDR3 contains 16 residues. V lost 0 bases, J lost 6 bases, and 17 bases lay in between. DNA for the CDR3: TGTGCCACCAGCAGAGATATGGCAAACCCGGGCCCTGAAGCTTTCTTT. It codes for CATSRDMANPGPEAFF.

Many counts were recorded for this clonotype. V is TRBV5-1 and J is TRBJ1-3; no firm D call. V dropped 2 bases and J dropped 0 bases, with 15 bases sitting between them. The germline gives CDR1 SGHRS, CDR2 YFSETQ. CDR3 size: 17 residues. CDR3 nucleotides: TGCGCCAGCAGCTTAGATAGGACGGGAAGCTCTGGAAACACCATATATTTT. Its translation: CASSLDRTGSSGNTIYF.

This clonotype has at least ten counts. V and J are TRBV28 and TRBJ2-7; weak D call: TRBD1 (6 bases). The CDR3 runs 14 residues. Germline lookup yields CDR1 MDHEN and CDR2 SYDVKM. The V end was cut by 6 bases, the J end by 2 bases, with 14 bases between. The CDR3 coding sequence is TGTGCCAGCAGAGAACAGGGCTCCCCCTACGAGCAGTACTTC. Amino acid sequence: CASREQGSPYEQYF. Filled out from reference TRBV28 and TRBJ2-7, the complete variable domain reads DVKVTQSSRYLVKRTGEKVFLECVQDMDHENMFWYRQDPGLGLRLIYFSYDVKMKEKGDIPEGYSVSREKKERFSLILESASTNQTSMYLCASREQGSPYEQYFGPGTRLTVT.

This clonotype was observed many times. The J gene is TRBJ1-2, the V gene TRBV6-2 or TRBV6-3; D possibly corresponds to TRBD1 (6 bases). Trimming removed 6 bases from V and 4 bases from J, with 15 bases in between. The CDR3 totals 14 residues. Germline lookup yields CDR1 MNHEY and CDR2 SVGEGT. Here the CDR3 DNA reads TGTGCCAGCAGCCGTCAGGGGATCACCTATGGCTACACCTTC. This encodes CASSRQGITYGYTF.

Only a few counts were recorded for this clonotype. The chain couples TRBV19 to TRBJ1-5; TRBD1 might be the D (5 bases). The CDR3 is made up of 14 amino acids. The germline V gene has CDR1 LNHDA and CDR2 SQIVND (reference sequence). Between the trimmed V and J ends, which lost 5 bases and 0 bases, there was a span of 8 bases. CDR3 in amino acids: CASSSQGSNQPQHF. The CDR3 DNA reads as TGTGCCAGTAGTTCCCAGGGTAGCAATCAGCCCCAGCATTTT. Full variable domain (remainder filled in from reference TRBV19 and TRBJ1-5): DGGITQSPKYLFRKEGQNVTLSCEQNLNHDAMYWYRQDPGQGLRLIYYSQIVNDFQKGDIAEGYSVSREKKESFPLTVTSAQKNPTAFYLCASSSQGSNQPQHFGDGTRLSIL.

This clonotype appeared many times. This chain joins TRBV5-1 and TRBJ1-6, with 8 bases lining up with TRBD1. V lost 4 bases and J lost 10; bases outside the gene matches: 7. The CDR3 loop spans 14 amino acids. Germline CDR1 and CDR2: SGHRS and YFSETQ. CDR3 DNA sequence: TGCGCCAGCAGCCACGGACAGGGAAGGTCACCCCTCCACTTT. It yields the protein CASSHGQGRSPLHF.

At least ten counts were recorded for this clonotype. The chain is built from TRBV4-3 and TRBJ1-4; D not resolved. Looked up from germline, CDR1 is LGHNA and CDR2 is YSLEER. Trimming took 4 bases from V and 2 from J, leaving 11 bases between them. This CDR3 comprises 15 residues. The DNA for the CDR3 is TGCGCCAGCAGCCCCGGTTGGTTGACTAATGAAAAACTGTTTTTT. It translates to CASSPGWLTNEKLFF.

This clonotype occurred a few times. The CDR3 coding sequence is TGCAGCGCCCGAATCCAGGGGGCGAATGAGCAGTTCTTC. Its protein is CSARIQGANEQFF. The V and J genes are TRBV29-1 and TRBJ2-1, with TRBD1 matching 8 bases. Germline CDR1 is SQVTM and CDR2 is ANQGSEA. The CDR3 length is 13 residues. The trim removed 7 bases at V and 7 bases at J, leaving 9 bases unmatched.

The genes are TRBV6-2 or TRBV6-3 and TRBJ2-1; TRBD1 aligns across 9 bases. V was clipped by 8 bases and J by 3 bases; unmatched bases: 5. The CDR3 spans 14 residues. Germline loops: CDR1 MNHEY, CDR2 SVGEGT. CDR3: CASLGGQGYNEQFF. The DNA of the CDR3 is TGTGCCAGCCTAGGGGGACAGGGCTACAATGAGCAGTTCTTC.

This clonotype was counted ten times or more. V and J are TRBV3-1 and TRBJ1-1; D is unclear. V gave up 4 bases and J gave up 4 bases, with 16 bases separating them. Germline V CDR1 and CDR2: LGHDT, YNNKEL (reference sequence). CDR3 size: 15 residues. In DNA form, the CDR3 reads TGTGCCAGCAGCCCCTTGACCCGGACCGGCACTGAAGCTTTCTTT. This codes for CASSPLTRTGTEAFF.

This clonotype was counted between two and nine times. The CDR3 DNA follows: TGTGCCAGCAGCATACGGGACGCCATCGGAGCTTTCTTT. Amino acids: CASSIRDAIGAFF. The chain recombines TRBV7-9 with TRBJ1-1; perhaps TRBD1 as D (5 bases). The CDR3 runs to 13 residues. Trimming took 5 bases from V and 10 from J, leaving 17 bases between them. Looked up from germline, CDR1 is SEHNR and CDR2 is FQNEAQ (reference sequence).

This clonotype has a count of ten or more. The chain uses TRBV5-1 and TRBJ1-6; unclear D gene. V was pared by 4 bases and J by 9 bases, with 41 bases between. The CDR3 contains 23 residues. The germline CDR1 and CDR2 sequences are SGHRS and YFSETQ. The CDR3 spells CASSPSLRAGSPLSLRAGSPLHF. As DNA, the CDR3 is TGCGCCAGCAGCCCGTCCCTACGGGCAGGTTCACCCCTATCCCTACGGGCAGGTTCACCCCTCCACTTT.

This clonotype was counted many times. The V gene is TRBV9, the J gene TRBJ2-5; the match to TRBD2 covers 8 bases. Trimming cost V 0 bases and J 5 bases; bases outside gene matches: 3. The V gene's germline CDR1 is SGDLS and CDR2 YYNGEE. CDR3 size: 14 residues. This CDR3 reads CASSVAGGFETQYF. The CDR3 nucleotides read TGTGCCAGCAGCGTAGCGGGAGGGTTTGAGACCCAGTACTTC.

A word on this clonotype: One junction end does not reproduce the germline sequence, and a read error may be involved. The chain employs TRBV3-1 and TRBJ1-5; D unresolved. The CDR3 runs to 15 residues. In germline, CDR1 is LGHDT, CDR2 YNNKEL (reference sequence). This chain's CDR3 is CASSQSSGSNQHQHF. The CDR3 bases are TGTGCCAGCAGCCAATCCTCCGGGAGTAATCAGCACCAGCATTTT.

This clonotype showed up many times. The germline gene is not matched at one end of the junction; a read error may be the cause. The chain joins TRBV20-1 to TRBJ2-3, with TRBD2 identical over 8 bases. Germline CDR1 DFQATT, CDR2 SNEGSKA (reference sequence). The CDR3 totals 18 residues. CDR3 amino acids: CSAGDDFWRGEETDTQYF. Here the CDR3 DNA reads TGCAGTGCTGGAGACGACTTCTGGCGGGGGGAGGAGACAGATACGCAGTATTTT.